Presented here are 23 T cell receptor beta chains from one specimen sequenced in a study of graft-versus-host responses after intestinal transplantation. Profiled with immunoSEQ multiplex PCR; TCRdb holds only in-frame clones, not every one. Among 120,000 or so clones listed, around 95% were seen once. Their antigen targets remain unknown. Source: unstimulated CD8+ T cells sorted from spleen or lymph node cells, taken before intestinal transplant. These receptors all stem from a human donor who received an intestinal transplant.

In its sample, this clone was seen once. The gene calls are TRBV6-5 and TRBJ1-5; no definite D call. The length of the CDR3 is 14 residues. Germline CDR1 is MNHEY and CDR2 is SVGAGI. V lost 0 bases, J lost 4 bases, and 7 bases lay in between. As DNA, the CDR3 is TGTGCCAGCAGTTACTCATGGGGAAATCAGCCCCAGCATTTT. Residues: CASSYSWGNQPQHF.

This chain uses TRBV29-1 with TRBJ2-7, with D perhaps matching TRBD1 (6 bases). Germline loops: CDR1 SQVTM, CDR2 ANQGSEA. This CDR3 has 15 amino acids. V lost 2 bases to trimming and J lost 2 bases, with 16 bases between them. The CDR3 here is CSVEYREGGPYEQYF. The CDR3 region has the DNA TGCAGCGTTGAATACCGGGAAGGGGGTCCCTACGAGCAGTACTTC.

CDR3 residues: CAWSVSLGYTF. Written as DNA, the CDR3 is TGTGCCTGGAGTGTATCCCTTGGCTACACCTTC. V usage is TRBV30 and J usage is TRBJ1-2; D call uncertain. The CDR3 loop spans 11 amino acids. Germline CDR1 is GTSNPN and CDR2 is SVGIG (reference sequence). V lost 0 bases and J lost 7, with 6 bases in between.

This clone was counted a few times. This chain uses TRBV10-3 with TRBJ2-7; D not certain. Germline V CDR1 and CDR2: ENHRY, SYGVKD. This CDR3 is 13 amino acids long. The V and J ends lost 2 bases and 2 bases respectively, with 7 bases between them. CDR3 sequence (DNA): TGTGCCATCAGTGAGAACAGCCCCTACGAGCAGTACTTC. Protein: CAISENSPYEQYF.

The CDR3 loop is CASSLAVPSSGANVLTF. In nucleotides, the CDR3 is TGTGCCAGCAGCTTAGCGGTACCGAGCTCTGGGGCCAACGTCCTGACTTTC. This chain joins TRBV7-3 and TRBJ2-6; D gene ambiguous. Germline loops: CDR1 SGHTA, CDR2 FQGTGA. Trimming removed 2 bases at V and 0 bases at J, with 11 bases between. The CDR3 spans 17 residues.

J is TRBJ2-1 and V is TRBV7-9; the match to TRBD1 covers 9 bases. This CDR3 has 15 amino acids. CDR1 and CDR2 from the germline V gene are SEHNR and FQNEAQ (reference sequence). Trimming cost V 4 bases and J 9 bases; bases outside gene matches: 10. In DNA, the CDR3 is TGTGCCAGCAGCTACTATGGACAGGGGAAGGCTGAGCAGTTCTTC. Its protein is CASSYYGQGKAEQFF.

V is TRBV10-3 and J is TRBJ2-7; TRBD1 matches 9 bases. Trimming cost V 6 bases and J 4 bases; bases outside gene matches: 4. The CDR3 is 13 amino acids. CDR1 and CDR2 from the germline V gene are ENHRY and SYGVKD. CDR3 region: CAIRGDRDYEQYF. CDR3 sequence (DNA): TGTGCCATCAGGGGGGACAGGGATTACGAGCAGTACTTC.

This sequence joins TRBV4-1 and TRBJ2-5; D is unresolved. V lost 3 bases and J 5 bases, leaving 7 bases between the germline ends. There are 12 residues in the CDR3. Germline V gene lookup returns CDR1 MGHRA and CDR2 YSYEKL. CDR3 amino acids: CASSHTAETQYF. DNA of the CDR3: TGCGCCAGCAGCCACACTGCTGAGACCCAGTACTTC.

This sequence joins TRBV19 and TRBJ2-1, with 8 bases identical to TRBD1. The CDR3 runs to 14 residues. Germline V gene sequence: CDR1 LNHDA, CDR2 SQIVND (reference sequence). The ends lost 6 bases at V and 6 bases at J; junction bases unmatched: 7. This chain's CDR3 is CASRAQGGLNEQFF. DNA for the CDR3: TGTGCCAGTAGAGCACAGGGGGGTCTCAATGAGCAGTTCTTC.

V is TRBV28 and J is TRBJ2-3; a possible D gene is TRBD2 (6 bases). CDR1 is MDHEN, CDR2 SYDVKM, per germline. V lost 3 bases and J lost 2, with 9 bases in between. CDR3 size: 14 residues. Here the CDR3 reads CASSFPGDTDTQYF. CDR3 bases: TGTGCCAGCAGTTTCCCGGGGGACACAGATACGCAGTATTTT.

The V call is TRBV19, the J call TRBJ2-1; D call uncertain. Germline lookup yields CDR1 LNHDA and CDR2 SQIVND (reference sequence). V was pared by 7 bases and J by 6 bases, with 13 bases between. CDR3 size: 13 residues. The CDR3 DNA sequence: TGTGCCAGTAACCCCAACAGCGTCAATGAGCAGTTCTTC. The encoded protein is CASNPNSVNEQFF.

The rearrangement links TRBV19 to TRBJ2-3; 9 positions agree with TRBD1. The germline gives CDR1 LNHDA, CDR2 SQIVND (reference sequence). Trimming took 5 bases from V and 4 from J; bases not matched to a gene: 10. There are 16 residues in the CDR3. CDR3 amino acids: CASSEDRGWVADTQYF. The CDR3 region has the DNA TGTGCCAGTAGTGAGGACAGGGGTTGGGTGGCAGATACGCAGTATTTT.

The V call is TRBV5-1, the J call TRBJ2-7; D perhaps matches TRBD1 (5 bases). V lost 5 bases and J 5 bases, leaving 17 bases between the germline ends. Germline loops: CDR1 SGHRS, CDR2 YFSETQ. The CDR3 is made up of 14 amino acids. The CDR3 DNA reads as TGCGCCAGCAGTACGGGCCAGGGATCGAACGAGCAGTACTTC. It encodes CASSTGQGSNEQYF. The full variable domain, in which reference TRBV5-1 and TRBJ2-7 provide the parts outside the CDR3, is KAGVTQTPRYLIKTRGQQVTLSCSPISGHRSVSWYQQTPGQGLQFLFEYFSETQRNKGNFPGRFSGRQFSNSRSEMNVSTLELGDSALYLCASSTGQGSNEQYFGPGTRLTVT.

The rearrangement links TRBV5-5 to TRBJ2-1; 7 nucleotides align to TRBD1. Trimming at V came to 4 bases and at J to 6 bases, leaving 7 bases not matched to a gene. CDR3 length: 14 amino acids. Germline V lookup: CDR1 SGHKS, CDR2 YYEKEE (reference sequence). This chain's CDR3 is CASSGTGTANEQFF. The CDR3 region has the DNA TGTGCCAGCAGCGGAACCGGGACAGCCAATGAGCAGTTCTTC. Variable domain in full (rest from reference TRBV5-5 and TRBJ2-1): DAGVTQSPTHLIKTRGQQVTLRCSPISGHKSVSWYQQVLGQGPQFIFQYYEKEERGRGNFPDRFSARQFPNYSSELNVNALLLGDSALYLCASSGTGTANEQFFGPGTRLTVL.

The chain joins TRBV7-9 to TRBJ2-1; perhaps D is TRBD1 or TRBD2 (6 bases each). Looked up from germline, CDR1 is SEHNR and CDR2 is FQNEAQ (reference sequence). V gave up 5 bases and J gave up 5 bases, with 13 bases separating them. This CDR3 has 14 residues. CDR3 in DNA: TGTGCCAGCAGCCGCCCCGGGGGCAACAATGAGCAGTTCTTC. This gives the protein CASSRPGGNNEQFF.

This chain's CDR3 is CASSVDSRDTFTDTQYF. CDR3 DNA sequence: TGTGCCAGCAGCGTAGATAGTAGGGACACGTTCACAGATACGCAGTATTTT. This chain joins TRBV9 and TRBJ2-3, with D possibly being TRBD1 (6 bases). CDR3 length equals 17 residues. V dropped 0 bases and J dropped 2 bases, with 16 bases sitting between them. Germline values: CDR1 SGDLS, CDR2 YYNGEE.

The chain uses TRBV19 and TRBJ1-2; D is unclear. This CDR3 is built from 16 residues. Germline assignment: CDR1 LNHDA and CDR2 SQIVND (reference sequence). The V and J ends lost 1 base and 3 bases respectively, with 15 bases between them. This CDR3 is CASSIGPPDLYYGYTF. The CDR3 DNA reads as TGTGCCAGTAGTATAGGACCTCCGGACCTATACTATGGCTACACCTTC.

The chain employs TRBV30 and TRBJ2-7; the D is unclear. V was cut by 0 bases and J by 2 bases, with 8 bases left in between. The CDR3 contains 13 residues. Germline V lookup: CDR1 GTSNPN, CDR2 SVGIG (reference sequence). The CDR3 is CAWSVSGPYEQYF. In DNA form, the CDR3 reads TGTGCCTGGAGTGTATCAGGCCCCTACGAGCAGTACTTC.

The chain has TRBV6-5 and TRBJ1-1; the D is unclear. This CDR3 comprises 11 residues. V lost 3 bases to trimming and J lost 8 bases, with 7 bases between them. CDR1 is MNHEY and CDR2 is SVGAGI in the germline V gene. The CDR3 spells CASSYPGEAFF. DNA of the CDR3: TGTGCCAGCAGTTATCCGGGGGAAGCTTTCTTT.

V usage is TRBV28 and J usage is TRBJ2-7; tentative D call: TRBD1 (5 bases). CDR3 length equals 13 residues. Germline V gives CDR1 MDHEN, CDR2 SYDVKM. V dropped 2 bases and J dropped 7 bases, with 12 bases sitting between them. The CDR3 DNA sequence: TGTGCCAGCAGTTTAGGGGCTAGGTCAGAGCAGTACTTC. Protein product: CASSLGARSEQYF.

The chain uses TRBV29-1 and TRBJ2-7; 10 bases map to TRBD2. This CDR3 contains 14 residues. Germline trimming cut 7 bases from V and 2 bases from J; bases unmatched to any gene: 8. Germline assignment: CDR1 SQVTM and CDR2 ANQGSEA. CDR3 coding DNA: TGCAGCGCCTGTAGGGGACTAGCGACCTACGAGCAGTACTTC. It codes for CSACRGLATYEQYF.

CDR3 sequence: CASSLSGFNQPQHF. The CDR3 DNA follows: TGTGCCAGCAGTTTATCAGGGTTTAATCAGCCCCAGCATTTT. The V gene is TRBV28, the J gene TRBJ1-5; TRBD1 is a possible D gene (5 bases). Germline lookup yields CDR1 MDHEN and CDR2 SYDVKM. V was shortened by 1 base and J by 4 bases, with 8 bases between the two germline ends. This CDR3 has 14 amino acids. The full variable domain, its missing parts supplied by reference TRBV28 and TRBJ1-5, is DVKVTQSSRYLVKRTGEKVFLECVQDMDHENMFWYRQDPGLGLRLIYFSYDVKMKEKGDIPEGYSVSREKKERFSLILESASTNQTSMYLCASSLSGFNQPQHFGDGTRLSIL.

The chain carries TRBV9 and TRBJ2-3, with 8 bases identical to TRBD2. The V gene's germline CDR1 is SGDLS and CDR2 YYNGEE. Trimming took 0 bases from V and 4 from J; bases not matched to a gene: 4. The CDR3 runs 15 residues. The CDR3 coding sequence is TGTGCCAGCAGCGTAGACGGGAGGGCCCCAGATACGCAGTATTTT. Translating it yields CASSVDGRAPDTQYF.